This TCR beta chain originates from a study of shared clonotypes between healthy human individuals. Findings and limits, study-wide: Larger estimated richness was generally seen in naive subsets than in memory subsets.

TCRdb keeps only in-frame clones here, not all; method: immunoSEQ multiplex PCR. Here the sample spans some 2.3 million clones, 80% to 95% being singletons. Naive CD45RA+ and memory CD45RA-negative subsets were split from CD4+ cells. On this clone: What it recognizes is unknown.

The V gene's germline CDR1 is SQVTM and CDR2 ANQGSEA. Trimming took off 4 bases at V and 0 bases at J, with 10 bases between the two ends. The CDR3 has 14 amino acids. This TCR came from a man aged 18-30 years in good health. Some clones in this sample may be carry-over from other donors' samples. Sequenced sample: naive CD4+ T cells from PBMCs. As to subset: CD45RA+ positively selected. The genes are TRBV29-1 and TRBJ1-3; no definite D call. The CDR3 DNA sequence: TGCAGCGTTGTTGTCAGGAGCTCTGGAAACACCATATATTTT. Protein product: CSVVVRSSGNTIYF.